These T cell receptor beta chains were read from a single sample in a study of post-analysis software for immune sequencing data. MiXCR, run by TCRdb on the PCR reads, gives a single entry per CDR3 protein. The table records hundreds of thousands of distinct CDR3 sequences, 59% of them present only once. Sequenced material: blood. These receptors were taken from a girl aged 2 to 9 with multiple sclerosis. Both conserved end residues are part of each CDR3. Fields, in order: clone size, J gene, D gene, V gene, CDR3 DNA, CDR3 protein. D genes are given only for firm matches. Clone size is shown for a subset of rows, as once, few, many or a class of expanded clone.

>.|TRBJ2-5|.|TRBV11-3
TGTGCCAGCAGCTTAGCCCTGATTGACTTC
CASSLALIDF
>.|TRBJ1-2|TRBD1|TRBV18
TGTGCCAGCTCACCACCGGCCCAGGGGGTCTCTGGCTACACCTTC
CASSPPAQGVSGYTF
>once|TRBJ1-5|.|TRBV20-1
TGCAGTGCTAGTTCGGCGGGAGGCTTAACCCAGCATTTT
CSASSAGGLTQHF
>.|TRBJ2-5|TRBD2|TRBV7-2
TGTGCCAGCAGCTCGACTAGCGGGAGGGCAATGGAGACCCAGTACTTC
CASSSTSGRAMETQYF
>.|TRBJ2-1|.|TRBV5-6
TGTGCCAGCCGATCGGCGGTCTGGGATGAGCAGTTCTTC
CASRSAVWDEQFF
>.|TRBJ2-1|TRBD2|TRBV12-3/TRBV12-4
TGTGCCAGTAGTTGGGGGACTAGCGGATCCTTCTACAATGAGCAGTTCTTC
CASSWGTSGSFYNEQFF
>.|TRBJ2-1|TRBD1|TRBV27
TGTGCCAGCAGTTTATACCAGGGGGTGGGCAATGAGCAGTTCTTC
CASSLYQGVGNEQFF
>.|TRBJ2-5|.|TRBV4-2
TGTGCCAGCAGCCACATCAACCCGAGGGGCAGCCCGTACCAAGAGACCCAGTACTTC
CASSHINPRGSPYQETQYF
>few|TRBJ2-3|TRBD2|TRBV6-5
TGTGCCAGCAGTCCCTGGGGACTACGCACAGATACGCAGTATTTT
CASSPWGLRTDTQYF
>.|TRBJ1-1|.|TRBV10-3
TGTGCCATCAGCATGGGCCCGAACACTGAAGCTTTCTTT
CAISMGPNTEAFF
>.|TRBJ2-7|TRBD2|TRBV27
TGTGCCAGCAGTAGCGAACTAGCGGGCCCTTCCTACGAGCAGTACTTC
CASSSELAGPSYEQYF
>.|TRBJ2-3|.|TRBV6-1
TGTGCCAGCACGAGGGGTACAGGCACAGATACGCAGTATTTT
CASTRGTGTDTQYF
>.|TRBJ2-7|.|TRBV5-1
TGCGCCAGCAGCGGCCGGGAGTCCAGTGACGAGCAGTGCTTC
CASSGRESSDEQCF
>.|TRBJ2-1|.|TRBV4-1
TGCGCCAGCAGCCAAGCACGCAGTTACAATGAGCAGTTCTTC
CASSQARSYNEQFF
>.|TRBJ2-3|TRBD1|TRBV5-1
TGCGCCAGCAGCTTGAGAACAGGGGCGCTAGGAGGAGATGCGCAGTATTTT
CASSLRTGALGGDAQYF
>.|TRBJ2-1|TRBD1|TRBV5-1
TGCGCCAGCAGCGGCACAGGGGGCGCAGGATATGAGCAGTTCTTC
CASSGTGGAGYEQFF
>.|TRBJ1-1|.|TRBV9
TGTGCCAGCAGCGTATCCCGAACGCAGACTGAAGCTTTCTTT
CASSVSRTQTEAFF
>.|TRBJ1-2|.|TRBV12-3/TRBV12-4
TGTGCCAGCAGTTTGGTACAGGGAGTTGGCTACACCTTC
CASSLVQGVGYTF
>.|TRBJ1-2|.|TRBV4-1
TGCGCCAGCAGCCCCACGGACAGAGGGAATTTCTATGGCTACACCTTC
CASSPTDRGNFYGYTF
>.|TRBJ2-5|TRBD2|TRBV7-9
TGTGCCAGCAGCCCCGGGGCTGCGGGGGGAGGAGAGACCCAGTACTTC
CASSPGAAGGGETQYF
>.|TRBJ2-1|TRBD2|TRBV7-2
TGTGCCAGCAGCAAAGGCGGGACTAGGGCCTACAATGAGCAGTTCTTC
CASSKGGTRAYNEQFF
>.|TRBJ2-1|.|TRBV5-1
TGCGCCAGCAGCTCAGCTCACTACAATGAGCAGTTCTTC
CASSSAHYNEQFF
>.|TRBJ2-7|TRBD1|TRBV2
TGTGCCAGCAGAGAGACAGGGCCGACCTACGAGCAGTACTTC
CASRETGPTYEQYF
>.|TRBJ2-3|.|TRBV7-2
TGTGCCAGCAGCCCCCAAGGGACCTCAGATACGCAGTATTTT
CASSPQGTSDTQYF
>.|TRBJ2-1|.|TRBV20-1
TGCAGTGCTAGAAACCCCCGGCAGAGGGATCAGCAGTTCTTC
CSARNPRQRDQQFF
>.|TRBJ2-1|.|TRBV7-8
TGTGCCAGCAGCCGGGACTGGGAGAATGAGCAGTTCTTC
CASSRDWENEQFF
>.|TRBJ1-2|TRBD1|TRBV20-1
TGCAGTGCTTTTCGGACAGGGTTCGGGTATGGCTACACCTTC
CSAFRTGFGYGYTF
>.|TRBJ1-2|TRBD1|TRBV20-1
TGCAGTGCCGAGACAGGGGGCGAATATGGCTACACCTTC
CSAETGGEYGYTF
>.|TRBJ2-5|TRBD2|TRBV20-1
TGCAGTGCCAGGACTAGCGGGGGCGAAGAGACCCAGTACTTC
CSARTSGGEETQYF
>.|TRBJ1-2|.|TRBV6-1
TGTGCCAGCAGGGGCGGGACAACCACTAACTATGGCTACACCTTC
CASRGGTTTNYGYTF
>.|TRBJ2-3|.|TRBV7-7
TGTGCCAGCAGCTTAAATAATGAAAGGTCCGGCACAGATACGCAGTATTTT
CASSLNNERSGTDTQYF
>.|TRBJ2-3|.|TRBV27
TGTGCCAGCAGTTTATCCTGGGGATCTAGCACAGATACGCAGTATTTT
CASSLSWGSSTDTQYF
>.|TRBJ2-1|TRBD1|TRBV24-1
TGTGCCACCAGTACGACAGGGGGAGGTAACAATGAGCAGTTCTTC
CATSTTGGGNNEQFF
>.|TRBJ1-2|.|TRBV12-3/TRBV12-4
TGTGCCAGCAGTGAGTCTGGGAACTATGGCTACACCTTC
CASSESGNYGYTF
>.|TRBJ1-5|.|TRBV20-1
TGCAGTGCTAGTAGTTTGCATCAGCCCCAGCATTTT
CSASSLHQPQHF
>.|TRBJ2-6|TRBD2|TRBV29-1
TGCAGCGTTGAACCGGCGGGGGCTGGGGCCAACGTCCTGACTTTC
CSVEPAGAGANVLTF
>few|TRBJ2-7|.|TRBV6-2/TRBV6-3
TGTGCCAGCAGTTTTGACTCCAGCTCCTACGAGCAGTACTTC
CASSFDSSSYEQYF
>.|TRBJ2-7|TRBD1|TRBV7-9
TGTGCCAGCAGCTCACGCGCTGGACAGGAGGAGCAGTACTTC
CASSSRAGQEEQYF
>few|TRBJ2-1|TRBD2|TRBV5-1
TGCGCCAGCAGCCTCAACGGGGGGTTGTCGAGGGAGCAGTTCTTC
CASSLNGGLSREQFF
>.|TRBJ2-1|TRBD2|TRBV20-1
TGCAGTGCAGCGGGGGCCGCCTACAATGAGCAGTTCTTC
CSAAGAAYNEQFF
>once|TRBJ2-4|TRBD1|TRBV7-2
TGTGCCAGCAGCCTGCGACAGGGATTTGAAAACATTCAGTACTTC
CASSLRQGFENIQYF
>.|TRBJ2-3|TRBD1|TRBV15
TGTGCCACCAGCAGAGAAGGGGGACAGGGGTCAGATACGCAGTATTTT
CATSREGGQGSDTQYF
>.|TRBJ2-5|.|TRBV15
TGTGCCACCAGCAATAGGGGAAGAGAGACCCAGTACTTC
CATSNRGRETQYF
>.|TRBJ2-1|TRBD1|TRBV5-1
TGCGCCAGCAGCTTAGTCGTCGGGACAGGGTTGCATGAGCAGTTCTTC
CASSLVVGTGLHEQFF